The present T cell receptor beta chain was sequenced within a study of PD-L1 blockade in urothelial cancer (dated by TCRdb to about 2017). Regarding the study in general: Every patient began therapy in about 2014 and was given atezolizumab 1,200 mg intravenously every 3 weeks. Blood samples were analyzed 3 weeks after the start of treatment (second dose) and 6 weeks after the start of treatment. About 90% of the 29 patients were males with bladder-origin urothelial cancer, and about two thirds of the roughly 30 reported a prior smoking history. An exploratory multi-omic analysis was conducted of the somatic, immune and clinical correlates of response to PD-L1 blockade with atezolizumab in urothelial cancer. Blood samples gave a median of around 140,000 T cells and 80,000 or so unique TCRs, with a median clonality of around 0.074. In the same patients who had TCR sequencing, pretreatment tumors also underwent whole exome sequencing and RNA sequencing. Patients had an ECOG performance status of 0 or 1 and had received between 0 and 3 prior chemotherapy regimens. Durable clinical benefit was defined as a progression-free survival longer than 6 months, and TCR features were additionally tested against progression-free survival and overall survival. Pretreatment tumor samples, along with matched peripheral blood collected serially before and after atezolizumab treatment, underwent TCR sequencing. Durable clinical benefit was achieved by nine patients but not by the remaining 20. Around 29 patients had pretreatment blood TCR-seq, about 25 had at least one posttreatment blood collection, and about 25 had tumor TCR-seq. Overall study results and their limits: Small sample size (n ≈ 29) and many exploratory analyses mean the results are intended to be hypothesis-generating. Among patients with durable benefit, tumor-associated TCR clones showed greater expansion in peripheral blood 3 weeks after treatment started (n ≈ 22, p = 0.022). Improved progression-free and overall survival was found to be associated with pretreatment peripheral blood TCR clonality below the median.

Taken with the paper, the label for time point translates to: pretreatment peripheral blood. The cohort comprised fewer than 35 patients with locally advanced or metastatic urothelial carcinoma treated at Memorial Sloan Kettering on a trial protocol. Peripheral blood mononuclear cells were collected pretreatment and during treatment, with between 1 and 8 total time points per patient. The Qiagen DNeasy Blood extraction kit was used to purify genomic DNA from total PBMCs and tumor samples. PBMCs were collected pretreatment and during treatment and were isolated and stored as previously described. A distance of 6 bases separates the germline ends of V and J, which lose 6 bases and 0 bases respectively. From its cysteine to its phenylalanine, the CDR3 spans 11 amino acids. This entry keeps only the CDR3 DNA: 33 bases, framed from base 1. CDR1 is given as DFQATT and CDR2 as SNEGSKA, both from the germline V gene (reference sequence).

With respect to this clone: Its target antigen remains unknown. Within one base of it there is no much larger clone, and no base qualities were kept. Other DNA sequences within the sample encode an identical CDR3.

To estimate absolute template abundance from read counts, synthetic TCR analog templates were spiked into each PCR. TCRbeta CDR3 regions were amplified from genomic DNA with bias-controlled V and J gene primers using the immunoSEQ assay. Sequencing of rearranged TCRbeta segments was done at approximately 20X coverage. Per the original workflow: Clustering was used to correct sequencing errors, and CDR3s were annotated against IMGT to assign V, D and J genes. Downstream analyses used only productive TCRbeta rearrangements and left out out-of-frame or stop-codon sequences. To compute clonality, Shannon entropy was normalized by the log of the number of unique productive sequences and then subtracted from one. Fisher's exact test with Benjamini-Hochberg correction, using a cutoff of adjusted p below 0.01, was how clones that differed between time points or between blood and tumor were identified. Here the immuneACCESS table is served through TCRdb, limited to in-frame sequences with V and J called. Missing clones are a known gap in these copies; in checked studies unresolved V genes cover under half, and the rest lacks a known reason. V, J and clone size derive from that table, while D and trimming were established from the DNA sequence. The sample profile shows approximately 70,000 clones; about 83% of them were found once. The ten largest make up roughly 9.2% of the sample.

The chain is assembled from TRBV20-1 and TRBJ2-7; the D gene lacks a confident call. This receptor was taken from a woman aged 70-85 years with urothelial cancer. This sample comprised PBMCs, obtained around atezolizumab (anti-PD-L1) treatment. The CDR3 is CSARSSYEQYF. In nucleotide form, the sequence is TGCAGTGCCCGTAGCTCCTACGAGCAGTACTTC.